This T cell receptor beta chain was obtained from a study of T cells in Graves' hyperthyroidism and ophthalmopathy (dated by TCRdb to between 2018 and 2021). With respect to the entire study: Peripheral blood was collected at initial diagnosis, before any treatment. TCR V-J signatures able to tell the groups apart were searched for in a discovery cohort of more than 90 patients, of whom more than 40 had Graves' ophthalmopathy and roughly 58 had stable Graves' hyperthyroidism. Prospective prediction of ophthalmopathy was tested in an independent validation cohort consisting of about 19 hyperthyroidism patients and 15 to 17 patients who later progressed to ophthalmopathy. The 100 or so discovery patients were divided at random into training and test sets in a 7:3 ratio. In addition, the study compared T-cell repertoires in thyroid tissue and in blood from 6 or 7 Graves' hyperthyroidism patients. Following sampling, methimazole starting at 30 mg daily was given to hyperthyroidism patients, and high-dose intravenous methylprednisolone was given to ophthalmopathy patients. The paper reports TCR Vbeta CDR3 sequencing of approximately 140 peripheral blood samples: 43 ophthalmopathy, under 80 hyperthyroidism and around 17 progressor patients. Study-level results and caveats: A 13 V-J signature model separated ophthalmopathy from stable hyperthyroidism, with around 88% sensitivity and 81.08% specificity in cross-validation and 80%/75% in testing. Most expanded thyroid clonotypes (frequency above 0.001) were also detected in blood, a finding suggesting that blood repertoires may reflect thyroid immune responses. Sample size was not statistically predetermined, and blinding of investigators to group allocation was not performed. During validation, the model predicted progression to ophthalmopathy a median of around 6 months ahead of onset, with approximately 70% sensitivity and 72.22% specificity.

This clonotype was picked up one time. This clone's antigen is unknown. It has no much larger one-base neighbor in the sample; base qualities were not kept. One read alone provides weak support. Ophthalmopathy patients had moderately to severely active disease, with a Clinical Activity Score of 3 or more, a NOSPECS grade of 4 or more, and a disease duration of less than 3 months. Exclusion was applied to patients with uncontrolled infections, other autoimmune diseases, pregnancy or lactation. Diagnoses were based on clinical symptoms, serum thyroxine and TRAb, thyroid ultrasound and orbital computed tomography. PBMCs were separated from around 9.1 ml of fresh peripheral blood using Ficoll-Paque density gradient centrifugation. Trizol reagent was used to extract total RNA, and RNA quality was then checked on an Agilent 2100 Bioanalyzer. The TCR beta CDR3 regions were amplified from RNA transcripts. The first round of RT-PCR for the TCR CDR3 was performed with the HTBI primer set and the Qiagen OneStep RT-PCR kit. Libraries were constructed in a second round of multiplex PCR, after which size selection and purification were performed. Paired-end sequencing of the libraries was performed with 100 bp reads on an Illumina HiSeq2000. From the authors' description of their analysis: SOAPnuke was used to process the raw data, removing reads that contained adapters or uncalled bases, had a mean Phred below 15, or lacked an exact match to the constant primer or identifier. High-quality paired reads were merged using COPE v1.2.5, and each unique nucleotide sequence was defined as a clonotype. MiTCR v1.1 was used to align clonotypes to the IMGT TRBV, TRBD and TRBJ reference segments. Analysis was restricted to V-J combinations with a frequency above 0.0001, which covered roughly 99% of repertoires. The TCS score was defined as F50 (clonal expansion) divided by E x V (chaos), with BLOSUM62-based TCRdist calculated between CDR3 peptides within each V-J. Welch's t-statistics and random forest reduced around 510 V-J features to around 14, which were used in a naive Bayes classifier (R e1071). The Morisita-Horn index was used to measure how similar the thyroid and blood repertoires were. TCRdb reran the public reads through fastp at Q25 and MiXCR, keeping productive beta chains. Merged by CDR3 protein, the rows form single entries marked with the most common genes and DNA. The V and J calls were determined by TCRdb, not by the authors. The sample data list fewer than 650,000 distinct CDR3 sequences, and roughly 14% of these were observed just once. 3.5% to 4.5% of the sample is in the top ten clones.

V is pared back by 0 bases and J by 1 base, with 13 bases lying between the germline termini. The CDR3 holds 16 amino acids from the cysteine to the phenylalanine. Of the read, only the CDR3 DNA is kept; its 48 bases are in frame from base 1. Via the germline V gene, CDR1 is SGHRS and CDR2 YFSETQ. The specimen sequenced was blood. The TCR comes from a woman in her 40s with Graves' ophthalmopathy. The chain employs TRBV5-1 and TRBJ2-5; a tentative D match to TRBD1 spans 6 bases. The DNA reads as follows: TGCGCCAGCAGCTTGGAGGTGATGGACAGCCAAGAGACCCAGTACTTC. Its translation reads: CASSLEVMDSQETQYF.